These T cell receptor beta chains were read from a single sample in a study of cytomegalovirus exposure and HLA in healthy donors. TCRdb's table, derived via immunoSEQ multiplex PCR, lists solely in-frame clones and lacks some. The data contain roughly 240,000 clones, 82% of them singletons. Sequencing used PBMCs. All receptors come from a woman aged 40 to 50 in good health and CMV-seropositive. Both conserved end residues are part of each CDR3.

TRBV5-1	TRBJ2-2	CASSLRGGATTGELFF
TRBV27	TRBJ2-1	CAILVTGTGGGNEQFF
TRBV27	TRBJ1-1	CASSLGLSNTEAFF
TRBV6-5	TRBJ2-3	CASSYSTGGKDTQYF
TRBV6-5	TRBJ1-1	CASSFQGNTEAFF
TRBV5-4	TRBJ1-1	CASIEQGAITEAFF
TRBV30	TRBJ2-1	CAWSTSSHQRFF
TRBV7-2	TRBJ2-3	CASSSRERGGPTDTQYF
TRBV7-9	TRBJ2-7	CASSGAGGREQYF
TRBV9	TRBJ1-1	CASSTTGTPTEAFF
TRBV29-1	TRBJ1-3	CSVVGRASSGNTIYF
TRBV6-5	TRBJ2-1	CASSYWGGRSNEQFF
TRBV5-4	TRBJ1-4	CASSLGGRGSEKLFF
TRBV11-3	TRBJ1-1	CASSLHRGGAFF
TRBV10-1	TRBJ2-7	CAKKTSGVISYEQYF
TRBV5-1	TRBJ1-1	CASSLEGGRRTEAFF
TRBV7-3	TRBJ2-3	CASGGTGVADTQYF
TRBV4-1	TRBJ1-2	CASSQGAGVGYGYTF
TRBV19	TRBJ2-2	CASSIPRGLWNTGELFF
TRBV25-1	TRBJ1-2	CASSRTGAQANYGYTF
TRBV2	TRBJ2-1	CASSARTGSYNEQFF
TRBV5-1	TRBJ2-1	CASSLTSSGNNEQFF
TRBV5-1	TRBJ2-2	CASSLDLNTGELFF